The 14 T cell receptor beta chains presented below share a single source sample, sequenced in a study of shared clonotypes between healthy human individuals (dated by TCRdb to the early 2020s). Preparation of the library involved the immunoSEQ multiplex PCR assay. Held by TCRdb, this immuneACCESS table contains in-frame sequences only and omits some clones. Under half of the omission traces to an unresolved V gene where checked; the cause of the rest is unknown. Across this sample there are 2 million to 3 million clones, with approximately 94% seen only once. The top ten clones comprise 0.36% of the sample. Sequencing was performed on naive CD4+ T cells from PBMCs. The label giving this sample's cell subset or site can be read as: CD45RA+ positively selected. The receptors here all came from a man aged 18 to 30 in good health. Some clones in this sample may be carry-over from other donors' samples.

For this clone: This specimen includes other DNA sequences encoding the same CDR3. The J gene is TRBJ2-3, the V gene TRBV30, with a possible D match to TRBD1 (5 bases). V lost 3 bases and J lost 1, with 8 bases in between. Germline V gene sequence: CDR1 GTSNPN, CDR2 SVGIG (reference sequence). The CDR3 contains 13 residues. The CDR3 DNA reads TGTGCCTGGAGAGGCAGGGGCACAGATACGCAGTATTTT. It encodes CAWRGRGTDTQYF. The entire variable domain, with the rest obtained from reference TRBV30 and TRBJ2-3, is as follows: SQTIHQWPATLVQPVGSPLSLECTVEGTSNPNLYWYRQAAGRGLQLLFYSVGIGQISSEVPQNLSASRPQDRQFILSSKKLLLSDSGFYLCAWRGRGTDTQYFGPGTRLTVL.

The chain links TRBV7-3 to TRBJ2-3; 11 nucleotides agree with TRBD2. The CDR3 is made up of 15 amino acids. V lost 5 bases, J lost 3 bases, and 4 bases stayed unmatched. Germline CDR1 and CDR2: SGHTA and FQGTGA. This CDR3 is CASSATSGATDTQYF. In DNA, the CDR3 is TGTGCCAGCAGCGCGACTAGCGGGGCTACAGATACGCAGTATTTT.

This clone was recorded a few times. The same CDR3 also results from other DNA sequences found in this sample. The chain employs TRBV2 and TRBJ1-3, with a weak D call TRBD1 (6 bases). Per the germline V gene, CDR1 is SNHLY and CDR2 is FYNNEI. The CDR3 contains 14 residues. The V gene lost 2 bases and the J gene lost 4 bases, with 9 bases spanning the gap. The CDR3 sequence: CASSEQGSGNTIYF. CDR3 in DNA: TGTGCCAGCAGTGAACAGGGGTCCGGAAACACCATATATTTT.

This chain joins TRBV7-9 and TRBJ2-7; 9 bases line up with TRBD1. The V gene end was trimmed by 1 base and the J gene end by 6 bases; junction bases not matched to a gene: 10. The CDR3 spans 16 residues. Germline assignment: CDR1 SEHNR and CDR2 FQNEAQ (reference sequence). CDR3 sequence: CASSLEAPGQGFEQYF. CDR3 nucleotides: TGTGCCAGCAGCTTAGAGGCCCCGGGACAGGGTTTCGAGCAGTACTTC.

The J gene is TRBJ2-1, the V gene TRBV7-8, with TRBD2 matching 8 bases. Germline CDR1 and CDR2: SGHVS and FQNEAQ. This CDR3 spans 17 amino acids. With V trimmed by 5 bases and J by 0 bases, 9 bases remained unmatched. In DNA form, the CDR3 reads TGTGCCAGCAGCCGTCGCCCGCTAGCGGGCTCCTACAATGAGCAGTTCTTC. The encoded protein is CASSRRPLAGSYNEQFF.

The chain has TRBV5-1 and TRBJ2-5, with 7 bases identical to TRBD2. The CDR3 consists of 16 residues. The germline gives CDR1 SGHRS, CDR2 YFSETQ. The junction had 8 bases not matched to a gene; V was cut back by 1 base and J by 2 bases. Written as DNA, the CDR3 is TGCGCCAGCAGCTTGCGTCTAGCGGAGAAACAAGAGACCCAGTACTTC. It encodes CASSLRLAEKQETQYF. The variable domain in full, completed from reference TRBV5-1 and TRBJ2-5, reads KAGVTQTPRYLIKTRGQQVTLSCSPISGHRSVSWYQQTPGQGLQFLFEYFSETQRNKGNFPGRFSGRQFSNSRSEMNVSTLELGDSALYLCASSLRLAEKQETQYFGPGTRLLVL.

V is TRBV5-1 and J is TRBJ1-6; D uncertain. V was shortened by 0 bases and J by 3 bases, with 7 bases between the two germline ends. The germline V gene encodes CDR1 SGHRS and CDR2 YFSETQ. The CDR3 consists of 15 residues. This CDR3 reads CASSLGVSYNSPLHF. CDR3 nucleotides: TGCGCCAGCAGCTTGGGTGTAAGCTATAATTCACCCCTCCACTTT.

The chain employs TRBV19 and TRBJ2-3, with D hard to call. Germline V gene data show CDR1 as LNHDA and CDR2 as SQIVND (reference sequence). V was trimmed by 7 bases and J by 0 bases, leaving 8 bases between them. The CDR3 runs to 13 residues. DNA for the CDR3: TGTGCCAGTAAAAACCCTAGCACAGATACGCAGTATTTT. It encodes CASKNPSTDTQYF.

The V gene is TRBV4-1, the J gene TRBJ1-6; D remains ambiguous. Germline V gives CDR1 MGHRA, CDR2 YSYEKL. The germline V and J ends were trimmed by 1 base and 8 bases, with 12 bases remaining between them. The length of the CDR3 is 15 residues. The CDR3 coding sequence is TGCGCCAGCAGCCAAGTCGGTGGATTTTATTCACCCCTCCACTTT. Translation: CASSQVGGFYSPLHF.

The rearrangement links TRBV5-1 to TRBJ2-1, with 9 bases aligning to TRBD2. Germline assignment: CDR1 SGHRS and CDR2 YFSETQ. The CDR3 length is 15 residues. V trimming: 3 bases; J trimming: 6 bases; junction bases outside the gene matches: 7. CDR3 residues: CASSYLAGSSNEQFF. Written as DNA, the CDR3 is TGCGCCAGCAGCTATCTAGCGGGGTCGAGCAATGAGCAGTTCTTC. Full variable domain (outside the CDR3, taken from reference TRBV5-1 and TRBJ2-1): KAGVTQTPRYLIKTRGQQVTLSCSPISGHRSVSWYQQTPGQGLQFLFEYFSETQRNKGNFPGRFSGRQFSNSRSEMNVSTLELGDSALYLCASSYLAGSSNEQFFGPGTRLTVL.

This clone was seen only once. This sample also contains other DNA sequences that code for the same CDR3. The chain couples TRBV4-3 to TRBJ2-7; D is possibly TRBD1 (6 bases). Germline-derived CDR1 and CDR2 are LGHNA and YSLEER. The length of the CDR3 is 14 residues. Trimming shortened V by 0 bases and J by 2 bases, and 8 bases separated the two germline ends. The CDR3 sequence: CASSQDRGPYEQYF. The CDR3 nucleotides are TGCGCCAGCAGCCAAGACAGGGGACCCTACGAGCAGTACTTC.

V is TRBV9 and J is TRBJ2-7; maybe TRBD2 (6 bases). The ends were cut back, 0 bases at V and 0 bases at J, with 10 bases in the middle. This CDR3 spans 15 amino acids. Germline V gives CDR1 SGDLS, CDR2 YYNGEE. The CDR3 DNA follows: TGTGCCAGCAGCGTAGGTCGTAGCGGCTCCTACGAGCAGTACTTC. This translates into CASSVGRSGSYEQYF.

Points on this clone: The sample carries other DNA sequences with the same CDR3. V and J are TRBV9 and TRBJ2-7; 9 nucleotides align to TRBD2. Germline V gene data show CDR1 as SGDLS and CDR2 as YYNGEE. This CDR3 region has 15 residues. V lost 0 bases and J lost 0; bases outside the gene matches: 1. This CDR3 is CASSVASGISYEQYF. As DNA, the CDR3 is TGTGCCAGCAGCGTAGCTAGCGGGATCTCCTACGAGCAGTACTTC.

This clone appeared once. The CDR3 is CASRLSRTSGMGIQYF. CDR3 nucleotides: TGTGCCAGCAGGCTGAGCAGGACTAGCGGGATGGGCATTCAGTACTTC. The chain uses TRBV5-6 and TRBJ2-4; TRBD2 matches at 12 bases. The CDR3 has 16 residues. CDR1 and CDR2 from the germline V gene are SGHDT and YYEEEE. V shed 5 bases, J shed 9 bases, and the junction held 12 bases outside the gene matches.